This T cell receptor (beta chain) was retrieved from a study of cytomegalovirus exposure and HLA in healthy donors. Broader study findings: HLA-A and HLA-B allele assignments for most subjects were reportedly predicted accurately using TCR beta sequences.

Primers for the PCR totalled 60 Vbeta and 13 Jbeta. Profiling relied on immunoSEQ multiplex PCR, and the TCRdb table lists in-frame clones only, not all of them. Among some 100,000 clones listed, 69% were seen once. A word on this clone: Its antigen is not known.

The CDR3 totals 13 residues. After removal of 7 bases from V and 7 bases from J, the junction contained 7 bases not matched to a gene. Germline V gene sequence: CDR1 MNHEY, CDR2 SMNVEV (reference sequence). This receptor was identified in a woman aged 70 to 79 in good health and CMV-seropositive. The chain joins TRBV27 to TRBJ1-2, with 9 bases identical to TRBD1. Sequences were obtained from PBMCs. The CDR3 nucleotides read TGTGCCAGCACACCCGGGACAGGGCTTGGCTACACCTTC. Protein product: CASTPGTGLGYTF.